This T cell receptor (beta chain) was recovered during a study of T cells after yellow fever vaccination. This clonotype was detected ten times or more. MiXCR, applied by TCRdb to the 5' RACE reads, yields one record per CDR3 protein. Seen here are 200,000 to 300,000 distinct CDR3 sequences, 3.6% observed once, and the top ten hold around 19%. The material was PBMCs, obtained 15 days after the yellow fever booster vaccination. This TCR was sampled from a man younger than 30 who received the YFV17D yellow fever vaccine.

The CDR3 DNA reads as TGCAGTGCTAGAGGTTGGGGGACTACGTATTTT. This encodes CSARGWGTTYF. The chain links TRBV20-1 to TRBJ2-3; 7 bases are shared with TRBD2. The germline CDR1 and CDR2 sequences are DFQATT and SNEGSKA (reference sequence). V shed 1 base and J 14 bases; nucleotides not matched to a gene: 6. The length of the CDR3 is 11 residues.